These T cell receptor beta chains were read from a single sample in a study of cytotoxic CD8 clonotypes in ibrutinib-treated CLL. The assay was immunoSEQ multiplex PCR, and TCRdb's table has in-frame clones only and misses some. The table has 150,000 to 200,000 clones, approximately 84% seen once; the top ten hold over 4.5%. The sequences come from PBMCs, collected after 24 months of ibrutinib treatment. These receptors were obtained from a human donor with chronic lymphocytic leukemia. CDR3s include the opening cysteine and the closing phenylalanine or tryptophan. Fields, in order: clone size, J gene, V gene, D gene, CDR3 DNA, CDR3 protein. The D gene is left open where the match is weak. Clone size is stated in some rows and not others, as once, few, many or a class when expanded.

>few|TRBJ1-5|TRBV11-2|.
TGTGCCAGCAGCTTAGGACCTATCAGGGGCCGGAATCAGCCCCAGCATTTT
CASSLGPIRGRNQPQHF
>.|TRBJ2-7|TRBV7-2|TRBD1
TGTGCCAGCAGCAGGCGGACAGGGCCAGGTTCCTACGAGCAGTACTTC
CASSRRTGPGSYEQYF
>many|TRBJ2-2|TRBV11-2|TRBD1
TGTGCCAGCAGCTTAAGTGGGACAGCGAACACCGGGGAGCTGTTTTTT
CASSLSGTANTGELFF
>.|TRBJ2-1|TRBV6-1|TRBD1
TGTGCCAGCCTTAGGGACAGGGCGTCCTACAATGAGCAGTTCTTC
CASLRDRASYNEQFF
>.|TRBJ2-7|TRBV30|TRBD1
TGTGCCTGGAATTCGGGACAGGGGGTGGCCGAGCAGTACTTC
CAWNSGQGVAEQYF
>.|TRBJ1-5|TRBV28|.
TGTGCCAGCAGTTTACGACAGCTGAGCAATCAGCCCCAGCATTTT
CASSLRQLSNQPQHF
>.|TRBJ1-2|TRBV19|.
TGTGCCAGTATAAAGGCCCTAGACGGCTACTATGGCTACACCTTC
CASIKALDGYYGYTF
>once|TRBJ2-7|TRBV6-6|.
TGTGCCAGTGCTCGCGAGACCAAGCAGTACTTC
CASARETKQYF
>.|TRBJ2-7|TRBV19|TRBD1
TGTGCCAGTAGTATTACCGGGACAGGGGGAGGCTACGAGCAGTACTTC
CASSITGTGGGYEQYF
>.|TRBJ2-7|TRBV4-2|.
TGTGCCAGCAGCCAAAATAAACAGGGAGGTCGATCCGAGCAGTACTTC
CASSQNKQGGRSEQYF
>.|TRBJ2-3|TRBV5-1|.
TGCGCCAGCAGCCCAGACTGGACCGATACGCAGTATTTT
CASSPDWTDTQYF
>.|TRBJ2-5|TRBV5-1|TRBD2
TGCGCCAGCAGCTTGAACGGGGGGAAGCAAGAGACCCAGTACTTC
CASSLNGGKQETQYF
>.|TRBJ2-7|TRBV29-1|.
TGCAGCGTCCGTCCCTGGCGGGATGGCGAGCAGTACTTC
CSVRPWRDGEQYF
>.|TRBJ1-1|TRBV5-1|.
TGCGCCAGCAGCCGCTTTGGGGGCACTGAAGCTTTCTTT
CASSRFGGTEAFF
>once|TRBJ2-1|TRBV29-1|.
TGCAGCGTTGGGGGCAATGAGCAGTTCTTC
CSVGGNEQFF
>.|TRBJ1-2|TRBV5-1|.
TGCGCCAGCAGCCTGTCGGGGCTGCCCTATGGCTACACCTTC
CASSLSGLPYGYTF
>few|TRBJ1-3|TRBV7-9|TRBD1
TGTGCCAGCAGCCTCCCGGACAGGGGGAACACCATATATTTT
CASSLPDRGNTIYF
>.|TRBJ1-4|TRBV7-2|.
TGTGCCAGCAGCTTCCAGTGGGGGAATGAAAAACTGTTTTTT
CASSFQWGNEKLFF
>.|TRBJ1-1|TRBV30|.
TGTGCCTGGAGTGTGGGGGTTGAAGCTTTCTTT
CAWSVGVEAFF
>once|TRBJ2-1|TRBV28|.
TGTGCCAGCAGTCCCCATAGCGGTAACAATGAGCAGTTCTTC
CASSPHSGNNEQFF
>few|TRBJ1-5|TRBV12-5|TRBD1
TGTGCTAGTGGAAGGGACAGCCTCTCCAATCAGCCCCAGCATTTT
CASGRDSLSNQPQHF
>.|TRBJ1-5|TRBV7-6|.
TGTGCCAGCAGCTTAGCGTTTGGGGTTGGCAATCAGCCCCAGCATTTT
CASSLAFGVGNQPQHF
>.|TRBJ2-1|TRBV18|.
TGTGCCAGCTCACCACGAAGGATGTTCTATGAGCAGTTCTTC
CASSPRRMFYEQFF
>.|TRBJ1-5|TRBV6-1|.
TGTGCCAGCAGTGAAGCGCTTCAGGCTTCTGGAAAACAGCCCCAGCATTTT
CASSEALQASGKQPQHF
>.|TRBJ2-3|TRBV5-6|.
TGTGCCAGCAGCCCCCGAGGGTCGGGCACAGATACGCAGTATTTT
CASSPRGSGTDTQYF
>.|TRBJ2-1|TRBV27|.
TGTGCCAGCAGTTACGGGGGGCAGTCCTACAATGAGCAGTTCTTC
CASSYGGQSYNEQFF
>.|TRBJ2-7|TRBV19|.
TGTGCCAGTAGTATTGGTGGAGGGAGTTACGAGCAGTACTTC
CASSIGGGSYEQYF
>.|TRBJ2-5|TRBV19|.
TGTGCCAGTAGTCCGCAGGGGACTACCTCCCCGACCCAGTACTTC
CASSPQGTTSPTQYF
>.|TRBJ2-5|TRBV7-3|TRBD2
TGTGCCAGCAGCTTCGGTAGCGGGAGTCTGGAGACCCAGTACTTC
CASSFGSGSLETQYF
>.|TRBJ2-5|TRBV29-1|.
TGCAGCGCCTGGGGCCCATCCCAACAGTACTTC
CSAWGPSQQYF
>.|TRBJ2-7|TRBV5-1|TRBD1
TGCGCCAGCAGCTACTATAGGGGGCGCGAGCAGTACTTC
CASSYYRGREQYF
>.|TRBJ2-1|TRBV29-1|.
TGCAGCGTTGAGGGGGCTGGCCGCAGCTCCTACAATGAGCAGTTCTTC
CSVEGAGRSSYNEQFF
>.|TRBJ2-5|TRBV11-3|TRBD2
TGTGCCAGCAGCCTGGCGCTAGCGGGAGTTGAGACCCAGTACTTC
CASSLALAGVETQYF
>few|TRBJ2-7|TRBV6-6|TRBD2
TGTGCCAGCATCCCCGGACTGGGAGGGGAGCAGTACTTC
CASIPGLGGEQYF
>.|TRBJ2-5|TRBV2|TRBD2
TGTGCCAGCAGCCTACTAGCGGGGTACCAAGAGACCCAGTACTTC
CASSLLAGYQETQYF
>.|TRBJ2-3|TRBV5-1|.
TGCGCCAGCAGCTTGTACCCAGGGGGGAATAAAAATACGCAGTATTTT
CASSLYPGGNKNTQYF
>many|TRBJ2-2|TRBV4-1|.
TGCGCCAGCAGCCACCCCTACGGGGGAGAAGTGACCGGGGAGCTGTTTTTT
CASSHPYGGEVTGELFF
>.|TRBJ2-1|TRBV25-1|TRBD2
TGTGCCAGCATCCTAGCGGGCGGAAATGAGCAGTTCTTC
CASILAGGNEQFF
>.|TRBJ1-4|TRBV25-1|TRBD1
TGTGCCAGCAGTTACAGGGGAGGGGAAAAACTGTTTTTT
CASSYRGGEKLFF
>.|TRBJ2-7|TRBV11-2|.
TGTGCCAGCAGCCCGCACCAGGGGGGGCTGAGGGCCTACGAGCAGTACTTC
CASSPHQGGLRAYEQYF
>once|TRBJ2-5|TRBV4-1|.
TGCGCCAGCAGCCAAGATGGGGGGACTCAAGAGACCCAGTACTTC
CASSQDGGTQETQYF
>.|TRBJ1-1|TRBV6-1|.
TGTGCCAGCAGTGAAGGGGTTTGGGGGAACACTGAAGCTTTCTTT
CASSEGVWGNTEAFF
>once|TRBJ2-1|TRBV7-3|.
TGTGCCAGCAGCAGGGACTCGCTGGGGGAGCAGTTCTTC
CASSRDSLGEQFF
>.|TRBJ1-5|TRBV18|TRBD1
TGTGCCAGCTCACCCCAGGGGGGGCCCCAGCATTTT
CASSPQGGPQHF
>once|TRBJ2-3|TRBV7-8|.
TGTGCCAGCAGCCCAGACAGGTCCCCAGATACGCAGTATTTT
CASSPDRSPDTQYF
>.|TRBJ2-2|TRBV9|TRBD2
TGTGCCAGCAGCGTTGGGAGGGTTCGGCCCGGGGAGCTGTTTTTT
CASSVGRVRPGELFF
>.|TRBJ2-7|TRBV6-1|.
TGTGCCAGCAGAGCCACACCCCTCTACGAGCAGTACTTC
CASRATPLYEQYF
>.|TRBJ2-5|TRBV7-7|TRBD1
TGTGCTAGCAGCTGGGGACAGGGGGCCGAGACCCAGTACTTC
CASSWGQGAETQYF